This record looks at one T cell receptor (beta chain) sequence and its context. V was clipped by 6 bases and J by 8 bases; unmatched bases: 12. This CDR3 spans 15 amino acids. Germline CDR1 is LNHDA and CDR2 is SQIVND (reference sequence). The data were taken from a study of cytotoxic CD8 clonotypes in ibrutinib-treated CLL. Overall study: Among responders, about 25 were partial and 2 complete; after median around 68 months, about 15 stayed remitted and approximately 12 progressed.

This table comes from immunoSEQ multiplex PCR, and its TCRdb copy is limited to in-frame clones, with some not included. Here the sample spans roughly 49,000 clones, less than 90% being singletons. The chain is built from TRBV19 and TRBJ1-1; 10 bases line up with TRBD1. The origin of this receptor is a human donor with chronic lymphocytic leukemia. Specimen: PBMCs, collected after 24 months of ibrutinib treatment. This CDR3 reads CASRGQGHPTGEAFF. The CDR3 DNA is TGTGCCAGTAGGGGACAGGGGCATCCTACCGGGGAAGCTTTCTTT.